Listed below are T cell receptor beta chains from one sample, sequenced in a study of cytomegalovirus exposure and HLA in healthy donors. This table comes from immunoSEQ multiplex PCR, and its TCRdb copy is limited to in-frame clones, with some not included. The sample has 170,000 or so clones, 80% seen once; the top ten hold around 7.2%. What was sequenced was PBMCs. The source of these receptors is a man aged 30-40 years in good health and CMV-seropositive. Each CDR3 is given with its conserved first and last residue. Fields, in order: clone size, D gene, J gene, CDR3 length, V gene, CDR3 DNA, CDR3 protein. D genes are given only for firm matches. Not every row has a clone size; where given, it reads once, few, many or a size class.

>few|NA|TRBJ1-1|15|TRBV5-1
TGCGCCAGCAGCTTAGCGGGAACATTAGGAACTGAAGCTTTCTTT
CASSLAGTLGTEAFF
>NA|TRBD2|TRBJ2-1|16|TRBV6-1
TGTGCCAGCAGTGAGACTAGCGGTTTTTCCTACAATGAGCAGTTCTTC
CASSETSGFSYNEQFF
>NA|NA|TRBJ2-7|13|TRBV5-4
TGTGCCAGCAGCTTGTACGGGGACTACGAGCAGTACTTC
CASSLYGDYEQYF
>few|NA|TRBJ1-1|16|TRBV25-1
TGTGCCAGCAGTGACTTAACAACAGGGCGTAACACTGAAGCTTTCTTT
CASSDLTTGRNTEAFF
>NA|TRBD1|TRBJ2-5|17|TRBV5-6
TGTGCCAGCTGCCCCATACCGGGACAGGGGTCGGCAGAGACCCAGTACTTC
CASCPIPGQGSAETQYF
>NA|TRBD2|TRBJ2-7|16|TRBV6-5
TGTGCCAGCAGTTACGGGGGTGTCGGGACTAGTTACGAGCAGTACTTC
CASSYGGVGTSYEQYF
>NA|NA|TRBJ2-5|14|TRBV5-6
TGTGCCAGCAGCTTTTCTAGGGAGGTAGAGACCCAGTACTTC
CASSFSREVETQYF
>NA|NA|TRBJ2-3|15|TRBV4-3
TGCGCCAGCAGCCAAGAGGCAGGATCGACAGATACGCAGTATTTT
CASSQEAGSTDTQYF
>NA|TRBD1|TRBJ1-5|14|TRBV19
TGTGCCAGTTCCGGGACAGGGGGCGATCAGCCCCAGCATTTT
CASSGTGGDQPQHF
>once|TRBD2|TRBJ2-7|15|TRBV27
TGTGCCAGCAGGGCCGGACTAGCGGGGGTAGGGGAGCAGTACTTC
CASRAGLAGVGEQYF
>NA|NA|TRBJ2-2|16|TRBV15
TGTGCCACCAGCAGAGCGACTTTCGCGAACACCGGGGAGCTGTTTTTT
CATSRATFANTGELFF
>once|NA|TRBJ2-4|14|TRBV6-5
TGTGCCAGCAGTTACGGGCAGGGAAGGAACATTCAGTACTTC
CASSYGQGRNIQYF
>once|NA|TRBJ2-2|15|TRBV4-3
TGCGCCAGCAGTCGGGGCAGGGGGACTACCGGGGAGCTGTTTTTT
CASSRGRGTTGELFF
>NA|TRBD1|TRBJ1-2|14|TRBV6-5
TGTGCCAGCAGTTACTCGGGGACAGGGGGTGGCTACACCTTC
CASSYSGTGGGYTF
>NA|NA|TRBJ1-5|14|TRBV6-5
TGTGCCAGCAGTTTCAGGCGTGGCAATCAGCCCCAGCATTTT
CASSFRRGNQPQHF
>NA|NA|TRBJ1-2|13|TRBV6-1
TGTGCCAGCAGATCGGACAGCTACTATGGCTACACCTTC
CASRSDSYYGYTF
>NA|TRBD2|TRBJ2-3|17|TRBV15
TGTGCCACCAGCTCCAGGACTAGCGGGGCCGCCACAGATACGCAGTATTTT
CATSSRTSGAATDTQYF
>NA|NA|TRBJ1-3|14|TRBV6-5
TGTGCCAGCAGACAGGGAGTATCTGGAAACACCATATATTTT
CASRQGVSGNTIYF
>once|TRBD1|TRBJ2-7|13|TRBV19
TGTGCCAGTAGTATAGGCCTAGACAGGGCGCAGTACTTC
CASSIGLDRAQYF
>NA|NA|TRBJ2-7|13|TRBV11-2
TGTGCCAGCAGCTTGAGACTAGAAGGGGAGCAGTACTTC
CASSLRLEGEQYF
>NA|TRBD1|TRBJ1-5|18|TRBV18
TGTGCCAGCTCACCACGGTCTCTCGGGACAGGGGAGAATCGGCCCCAGCATTTT
CASSPRSLGTGENRPQHF
>NA|TRBD2|TRBJ2-7|17|TRBV18
TGTGCCAGACTGTGTGGGACTAGCGGGGGGGCTAGCTACGAGCAGTACTTC
CARLCGTSGGASYEQYF
>once|TRBD2|TRBJ2-7|16|TRBV5-1
TGCGCCAGCAGCCCGTCCTCTAGCGGGAGATTTAGCGAGCAGTACTTC
CASSPSSSGRFSEQYF
>few|NA|TRBJ1-1|13|TRBV7-3
TGTGCCAGCAGCTTAACGGACAGCTTCGAAGCTTTCTTT
CASSLTDSFEAFF
>NA|NA|TRBJ2-3|15|TRBV11-3
TGTGCCAGCAGCCGTAGAGAGTCTAGCACAGATACGCAGTATTTT
CASSRRESSTDTQYF
>few|NA|TRBJ1-1|14|TRBV6-5
TGTGCCAGCAGTTACCTTGGGCCCCAGGGGCGCGCTTTCTTT
CASSYLGPQGRAFF
>NA|TRBD2|TRBJ2-7|13|TRBV29-1
TGCAGCGTTGAGTTGGCGGGAGCGTACGAGCAGTACTTC
CSVELAGAYEQYF
>few|NA|TRBJ1-4|15|TRBV6-5
TGTGCCAGCAGTCCTCGTAGGGCACCGGGAGAAAAACTGTTTTTT
CASSPRRAPGEKLFF
>once|TRBD2|TRBJ2-1|17|TRBV4-2
TGTGCCAGCAGCCAATCTCCCCTAAGCGGGGGGGCATATGAGCAGTTCTTC
CASSQSPLSGGAYEQFF
>NA|TRBD1|TRBJ2-7|15|TRBV19
TGTGCCAGTAGTTATCGGGACAGGGGAGGAATCGAGCAGTACTTC
CASSYRDRGGIEQYF
>NA|TRBD1|TRBJ1-6|14|TRBV6-5
TGTGCCAGCAGGCCGGGACAGGGGGCTTCACCCCTCCACTTT
CASRPGQGASPLHF
>once|NA|TRBJ2-1|15|TRBV6-1
TGTGCCAGCAGGATATTCCTATCGGGGTACAATGAGCAGTTCTTC
CASRIFLSGYNEQFF
>NA|TRBD1|TRBJ2-7|15|TRBV5-1
TGCGCCAGCAGCCAACTCTCCAGGGGGCTCTACGAGCAGTACTTC
CASSQLSRGLYEQYF
>NA|NA|TRBJ2-7|12|TRBV7-9
TGTGCCAGCAGCGTTACAGGCTACGAGCAGTACTTC
CASSVTGYEQYF
>NA|NA|TRBJ1-1|15|TRBV7-9
TGTGCCAGCAGCTTATCCCACATGATGAACACTGAAGCTTTCTTT
CASSLSHMMNTEAFF
>few|NA|TRBJ2-1|14|TRBV5-1
TGCGCCAGCAGCCCGCTCTTCCCAGGGTTTGAGCAGTTCTTC
CASSPLFPGFEQFF
>NA|TRBD1|TRBJ2-7|16|TRBV5-4
TGTGCCAGCAGCTTACAGGGGGCCGCGACAGGCTACGAGCAGTACTTC
CASSLQGAATGYEQYF
>NA|TRBD1|TRBJ2-1|14|TRBV4-1
TGCGCCAGCAGCCCGATCGACAGGGCGAATGAGCAGTTCTTC
CASSPIDRANEQFF
>NA|TRBD2|TRBJ2-7|16|TRBV4-2
TGTGCCAGCAGCCAAGACCCCACGGGGGGGCCACACGAGCAGTACTTC
CASSQDPTGGPHEQYF
>NA|NA|TRBJ1-2|16|TRBV12-5
TGTGCTAGTGGTTTGGTAAGGATAGGGGGAGCGGAGGGCTACACCTTC
CASGLVRIGGAEGYTF
>NA|TRBD2|TRBJ2-5|17|TRBV7-9
TGTTCCAGCAGCTTAAAGCGGGGGGGCCTGGGACAAGAGACCCAGTACTTC
CSSSLKRGGLGQETQYF
>NA|TRBD2|TRBJ2-1|15|TRBV5-1
TGCGCCAGCAGCTTGGAAGCGGGAAGATTTGCTGAGCAGTTCTTC
CASSLEAGRFAEQFF
>NA|NA|TRBJ2-3|15|TRBV11-2
TGTGCCAGCAGCTTACTAGCTAGCGTCCCAGATACGCAGTATTTT
CASSLLASVPDTQYF
>NA|NA|TRBJ1-4|14|TRBV27
TGTGCCAGCAGTTTACGGGTACGAAATGAAAAACTGTTTTTT
CASSLRVRNEKLFF
>once|NA|TRBJ2-1|13|TRBV14
TGTGCCAGCAGCCAAGCCCTGTACAATGAGCAGTTCTTC
CASSQALYNEQFF
>NA|NA|TRBJ2-2|16|TRBV4-3
TGCGCCAGCAGCCAAGAGATAGGGGCTAGTTCCGGGGAGCTGTTTTTT
CASSQEIGASSGELFF
>NA|NA|TRBJ2-1|15|TRBV4-3
TGCGCCAGCAGCGTCGGACAGTTTGCGTTCTATGAGCAGTTCTTC
CASSVGQFAFYEQFF
>NA|NA|TRBJ2-3|16|TRBV25-1
TGTGCCAGCAGTGAATTCAGAGGAGGCCCCACAGATACGCAGTATTTT
CASSEFRGGPTDTQYF
>NA|TRBD1|TRBJ2-7|14|TRBV27
TGTGCCAGCAGGGGCCAGGGGGCACCCTACGAGCAGTACTTC
CASRGQGAPYEQYF
>NA|NA|TRBJ1-5|15|TRBV6-1
TGTGCCAGCAGGGGCGGACAGCAACCAAATCAGCCCCAGCATTTT
CASRGGQQPNQPQHF
>NA|TRBD1|TRBJ2-7|15|TRBV5-4
TGTGCCAGCAGCCCCCCGGGACAGGGTATCTACGAGCAGTACTTC
CASSPPGQGIYEQYF
>NA|NA|TRBJ2-7|15|TRBV7-9
TGTGCCAGCAGCTTAGTAAGGGGATCAGGTTACGAGCAGTACTTC
CASSLVRGSGYEQYF
>NA|NA|TRBJ2-7|14|TRBV15
TGTGCCACCAGCAGACCAGGAGGGTCCTACGAGCAGTACTTC
CATSRPGGSYEQYF